The 12 T cell receptor beta chains reported below all come from one sample, sequenced in a study of cytomegalovirus exposure and HLA in healthy donors. 13 Jbeta primers and 60 Vbeta primers were used for the PCR. Generated by immunoSEQ multiplex PCR, the TCRdb table keeps only in-frame clones and is missing some. The sample includes 150,000 to 200,000 clones, 84% of them seen just once. Sequenced input: PBMCs. The receptors were sampled from a man aged 50 to 60 in good health and CMV-seropositive.

V usage is TRBV30 and J usage is TRBJ2-3; tentatively, D is TRBD1 (6 bases). Trimming cost V 0 bases and J 5 bases, with 21 bases left between them. The length of the CDR3 is 17 residues. Per the germline V gene, CDR1 is GTSNPN and CDR2 is SVGIG (reference sequence). The CDR3 sequence is CAWSVLRSLPGQDTQYF. CDR3 nucleotide sequence: TGTGCCTGGAGTGTACTGAGGTCCCTTCCGGGACAAGATACGCAGTATTTT.

The chain has TRBV6-6 and TRBJ1-1; D remains unclear. The V and J ends lost 0 bases and 2 bases respectively, with 4 bases between them. Germline values: CDR1 MNHNY, CDR2 SVGAGI (reference sequence). CDR3 length: 13 residues. CDR3 region: CASSYSSNTEAFF. CDR3 DNA: TGTGCCAGCAGTTACTCGAGTAACACTGAAGCTTTCTTT.

The J gene is TRBJ1-4, the V gene TRBV11-2; 9 bases are a match to TRBD1. Per germline, CDR1 SGHAT and CDR2 FQNNGV. This CDR3 contains 15 residues. With V trimmed by 5 bases and J by 7 bases, 8 bases remained unmatched. The CDR3 nucleotides are TGTGCCAGCAGCGCTTCCCGGGACAGGGTTGAAAAACTGTTTTTT. It codes for CASSASRDRVEKLFF.

This clone was detected once. The chain combines TRBV5-4 with TRBJ2-5; 13 nucleotides line up with TRBD2. V gave up 4 bases and J gave up 4 bases; unmatched junction bases: 4. The CDR3 runs to 15 residues. From germline, CDR1 is SGHNT and CDR2 YYREEE (reference sequence). The CDR3 DNA reads as TGTGCCAGCAGCCCCAGGACTAGCGGGAGAGAGACCCAGTACTTC. Translating it yields CASSPRTSGRETQYF.

This sequence joins TRBV29-1 and TRBJ2-3; maybe TRBD1 (5 bases). Germline CDR1 reads SQVTM; CDR2 reads ANQGSEA. Trimming took off 5 bases at V and 0 bases at J, with 12 bases between the two ends. The length of the CDR3 is 14 residues. CDR3 sequence: CSVSTEASTDTQYF. In DNA, the CDR3 is TGCAGCGTTTCGACAGAAGCTAGCACAGATACGCAGTATTTT.

CDR3 residues: CASSWASGQQETQYF. DNA for the CDR3: TGTGCCAGCAGTTGGGCTAGCGGGCAACAAGAGACCCAGTACTTC. The chain is built from TRBV6-5 and TRBJ2-5; TRBD2 agrees at 8 bases. Germline CDR1 and CDR2: MNHEY and SVGAGI. This CDR3 comprises 15 residues. Trimming removed 4 bases from V and 2 bases from J; junction bases left unmatched: 6.

The V gene is TRBV12-5, the J gene TRBJ2-5, with 10 bases identical to TRBD1. Germline V lookup: CDR1 LGHNT, CDR2 FRNRAP. The CDR3 consists of 15 residues. V lost 4 bases and J lost 5; bases outside the gene matches: 7. CDR3 DNA sequence: TGTGCTAGTGGTTGGGGACAGGGGAAGGCCGAGACCCAGTACTTC. Translation gives CASGWGQGKAETQYF.

The genes are TRBV6-1 and TRBJ1-1, with TRBD1 as a possible D gene (6 bases). The CDR3 is 13 residues long. Germline assignment: CDR1 MNHNS and CDR2 SASEGT. With 7 bases removed from V and 0 bases from J, the gap between germline ends came to 9 bases. The CDR3 sequence is CASTDSLNTEAFF. The CDR3 DNA sequence: TGTGCCAGCACGGACAGCCTGAACACTGAAGCTTTCTTT.

This chain links TRBV2 with TRBJ2-3; 10 bases match TRBD1. The CDR3 contains 15 residues. V lost 7 bases and J lost 5; bases outside the gene matches: 9. The germline V gene encodes CDR1 SNHLY and CDR2 FYNNEI. The CDR3 coding sequence is TGTGCCAGCACCCAGGGACAGGGGCGGCGAGATACGCAGTATTTT. Translating it yields CASTQGQGRRDTQYF. The whole variable domain, filled in from reference TRBV2 and TRBJ2-3, reads EPEVTQTPSHQVTQMGQEVILRCVPISNHLYFYWYRQILGQKVEFLVSFYNNEISEKSEIFDDQFSVERPDGSNFTLKIRSTKLEDSAMYFCASTQGQGRRDTQYFGPGTRLTVL.

The chain couples TRBV5-1 to TRBJ2-5; a possible D gene is TRBD2 (7 bases). CDR3 length equals 15 residues. The V end was cut by 1 base, the J end by 5 bases, with 15 bases between. Germline-derived CDR1 and CDR2 are SGHRS and YFSETQ. CDR3 sequence reads: CASSLWGGLEETQYF. The CDR3, as DNA: TGCGCCAGCAGCTTGTGGGGGGGGCTCGAGGAGACCCAGTACTTC. The full variable domain, its missing parts supplied by reference TRBV5-1 and TRBJ2-5, is KAGVTQTPRYLIKTRGQQVTLSCSPISGHRSVSWYQQTPGQGLQFLFEYFSETQRNKGNFPGRFSGRQFSNSRSEMNVSTLELGDSALYLCASSLWGGLEETQYFGPGTRLLVL.

This chain links TRBV7-6 with TRBJ1-2; the match to TRBD1 covers 10 bases. This CDR3 region has 15 residues. After removal of 4 bases from V and 8 bases from J, the junction contained 10 bases not matched to a gene. From germline, CDR1 is SGHVS and CDR2 FNYEAQ. The CDR3 region is CASSSLDRGAGGYTF. CDR3 nucleotide sequence: TGTGCCAGCAGCTCCTTGGACAGGGGGGCCGGGGGCTACACCTTC.

V usage is TRBV5-1 and J usage is TRBJ1-4; 8 bases map to TRBD1. This CDR3 contains 16 residues. Germline CDR1 is SGHRS and CDR2 is YFSETQ. Trimming at V came to 5 bases and at J to 8 bases, leaving 14 bases not matched to a gene. The CDR3 sequence: CASRPSAGTGREKLFF. The CDR3, as DNA: TGCGCCAGCAGACCTTCAGCCGGGACAGGACGGGAAAAACTGTTTTTT.